The clone carrying this TCR beta chain was found many times. Its antigen remains unidentified. The source of the sample is a study of T cells in Graves' hyperthyroidism and ophthalmopathy. Researchers took RNA transcripts and amplified the TCR beta CDR3 regions from them. In the first-round RT-PCR of the TCR CDR3, the HTBI primer set was used. TCRdb re-analysed the multiplex PCR reads in MiXCR, keeping a single row per CDR3 protein. The table includes 610,000 or so distinct CDR3 sequences, roughly 50% detected once. The study, taken as a whole, reports: Most thyroid clonotypes expanded above 0.001 were also detected in blood.

The ends were cut back, 3 bases at V and 8 bases at J, with 13 bases in the middle. CDR3 length equals 14 residues. CDR1 and CDR2 from the germline V gene are SGHAT and FQNNGV. Exclusion of a patient resulted from uncontrolled infection, other autoimmune disease, pregnancy or lactation. The sequencing sample was made of peripheral blood or thyroid tissue (not recorded which). The chain carries TRBV11-2 and TRBJ2-2, with unresolved D. This TCR was sampled from a woman aged 18-29 years with Graves' hyperthyroidism. This chain's CDR3 is CASSLSPQKGELFF. CDR3 DNA sequence: TGTGCCAGCAGCTTGTCCCCCCAGAAGGGGGAGCTGTTTTTT.